Sequencing of this T cell receptor (beta chain) was carried out in a study of neoadjuvant anti-PD-1 for oral cavity cancer. Study-level points and caveats: Each response group had just a few patients in TCR analyses.

These oral cavity squamous cell carcinomas were HPV-negative and locally advanced. The assay was immunoSEQ multiplex PCR, and TCRdb's table has in-frame clones only and misses some. The sample consists of about 14,000 clones, roughly 65% of them appearing once. V was shortened by 5 bases and J by 7 bases, with 12 bases between the two germline ends. CDR3 length equals 13 residues. Looked up from germline, CDR1 is LNHDA and CDR2 is SQIVND (reference sequence). This clone was detected only a few times. Its cognate antigen is unknown. The sample consisted of PBMCs, taken before nivolumab (anti-PD-1) treatment. This sequence originates from a person aged 40 to 85 with oral cavity squamous cell carcinoma. The chain couples TRBV19 to TRBJ1-5; perhaps TRBD1 as D (6 bases). CDR3 coding DNA: TGTGCCAGTAGTGCAGGGGTAAAGCAGCCCCAGCATTTT. Protein product: CASSAGVKQPQHF. The whole variable domain, filled in from reference TRBV19 and TRBJ1-5, reads DGGITQSPKYLFRKEGQNVTLSCEQNLNHDAMYWYRQDPGQGLRLIYYSQIVNDFQKGDIAEGYSVSREKKESFPLTVTSAQKNPTAFYLCASSAGVKQPQHFGDGTRLSIL.